Listed below are T cell receptor beta chains from one sample, sequenced in a study of blood T cells in healthy people across ages. MiXCR, run by TCRdb on the 5' RACE reads, gives a single entry per CDR3 protein. The sample carries 1.5 million to 2 million distinct CDR3 sequences, 30% to 40% recorded once. The sequencing sample was made of blood. Receptors were obtained from a human donor in good health. Both conserved end residues are part of each CDR3. The D gene is left open where the match is weak. The size field is filled for only some rows; it gives once, few, many or a size class.

>TRBV6-2/TRBV6-3|-|15|-|TRBJ2-5
CASSLFWRSQETQYF
TGTGCCAGCAGTTTATTCTGGAGGAGCCAAGAGACCCAGTACTTC
>TRBV7-3|TRBD2|17|few|TRBJ2-3
CASSPTASGGARDTQYF
TGTGCCAGCAGCCCCACGGCTAGCGGGGGGGCCCGGGATACGCAGTATTTT
>TRBV6-2/TRBV6-3|-|12|many|TRBJ2-7
CASSGNSYEQYF
TGTGCCAGCAGTGGGAACTCCTACGAGCAGTACTTC
>TRBV4-2|TRBD2|20|-|TRBJ2-3
CASSPPGGLAGASSTDTQYF
TGTGCCAGCAGCCCTCCTGGAGGACTAGCGGGAGCCTCTAGCACAGATACGCAGTATTTT
>TRBV7-2|-|13|-|TRBJ2-7
CASSFEASCEQYF
TGTGCCAGCAGCTTCGAAGCGTCCTGCGAGCAGTACTTC
>TRBV5-1|-|13|-|TRBJ2-7
CASIIEETHEQYF
TGCGCCAGCATCATCGAGGAGACACACGAGCAGTACTTC
>TRBV9|TRBD1|17|-|TRBJ1-2
CASSEGLAEGANYGYTF
TGTGCCAGCAGCGAGGGGCTGGCGGAGGGGGCGAACTATGGCTACACCTTC
>TRBV5-6|-|16|-|TRBJ1-1
CASSLVGGLRDTEAFF
TGTGCCAGCAGCTTGGTTGGGGGGCTAAGGGACACTGAAGCTTTCTTT
>TRBV7-9|-|14|-|TRBJ2-7
CASSLGGALDEQYF
TGTGCCAGCAGCTTGGGGGGGGCCCTAGATGAGCAGTACTTC
>TRBV7-2|-|18|-|TRBJ1-6
CASGQIRDTLSYNSPLHF
TGTGCCAGCGGCCAGATCCGGGACACTCTCTCCTATAATTCACCCCTCCACTTT
>TRBV7-9|TRBD1|18|-|TRBJ1-2
CASSLAHVGTGEGKSYTF
TGTGCCAGCAGCTTAGCGCATGTCGGAACAGGGGAGGGGAAAAGCTACACCTTC